This record concerns one T cell receptor beta chain sequence. Data came from immunoSEQ multiplex PCR; TCRdb stores just in-frame clones and leaves some out. The table lists under 600,000 clones, around three quarters of them singletons. This CDR3 is 13 amino acids long. Per germline, CDR1 MDHEN and CDR2 SYDVKM. With 4 bases clipped from V and 9 bases from J, the junction kept 5 bases outside the gene matches. This sample stems from a study of shared clonotypes between healthy human individuals. The receptor comes from a woman aged 40 to 55 in good health. Some clones in this sample may be carry-over from other donors' samples. The V gene is TRBV28, the J gene TRBJ2-1, with 8 bases fitting TRBD2. The sequencing input was PBMCs. The CDR3 spells CASSSGTRVEQFF. In DNA, the CDR3 is TGTGCCAGCAGTTCTGGGACTAGGGTTGAGCAGTTCTTC.